This T cell receptor (beta chain) emerged from a study of T-cell memory formation after mild COVID-19. At the level of the study: TCR clusters were mostly confined to one donor each. General study results and limits: A subset of responding clones appeared in pre-infection memory, suggesting cross-reactive memory joined. Whether second-wave clones peaking at day 37 were SARS-CoV-2 specific went unconfirmed.

This clonotype showed up just a few times. Its antigen is not known. TCRdb redid the calling of the 5' RACE reads with MiXCR, one entry per CDR3 protein. Of 120,000 to 150,000 distinct CDR3 sequences in the sample, approximately 21% were seen once. Germline V gene data show CDR1 as LNHNV and CDR2 as YYDKDF (reference sequence). The CDR3 is 17 amino acids. The J segment lost 6 bases and the V segment lost 0 bases, leaving 8 bases of the junction unmatched. The clonotype was recovered from an adult woman who had mild COVID-19 (a few samples of this study predate the infection). Cell type and time point are not known. Sequencing was carried out using PBMCs or a T cell subset sorted from them (not recorded which). The genes are TRBV15 and TRBJ2-1; 10 nucleotides agree with TRBD2. The DNA for the CDR3 is TGTGCCACCAGCAGAGATCCCGGGACTAGCGTAATCAATGAGCAGTTCTTC. Amino acid sequence: CATSRDPGTSVINEQFF.